What follows are 21 T cell receptor beta chains derived from one specimen sequenced in a study of glioma-infiltrating T cells after dendritic cell vaccination. The protocol was immunoSEQ multiplex PCR, while the TCRdb copy is restricted to in-frame clones and leaves out a portion. The table records approximately 100,000 clones, roughly 76% of them present only once. The material was blood, obtained before dendritic cell vaccination. These receptors were obtained from a human donor with glioblastoma.

The chain combines TRBV11-3 with TRBJ2-3, with no clear D. The CDR3 runs 13 residues. From germline, CDR1 is SGHNT and CDR2 YENEEA. Trimming cost V 2 bases and J 0 bases, with 3 bases left between them. As DNA, the CDR3 is TGTGCCAGCAGCTTACTTAGCACAGATACGCAGTATTTT. This codes for CASSLLSTDTQYF.

The chain uses TRBV7-9 and TRBJ1-2; D possibly corresponds to TRBD1 (6 bases). CDR1 is SEHNR and CDR2 is FQNEAQ in the germline V gene (reference sequence). V dropped 4 bases and J dropped 2 bases, with 14 bases sitting between them. The CDR3 consists of 15 residues. The CDR3 DNA reads as TGTGCCAGCAGCTCGGACAGCGAAAAAAACTATGGCTACACCTTC. It specifies CASSSDSEKNYGYTF.

The V call is TRBV11-3, the J call TRBJ2-7; a weak D match, TRBD2 (6 bases). The CDR3 is made up of 14 amino acids. CDR1 and CDR2 (germline): SGHNT, YENEEA. Trimming cost V 5 bases and J 3 bases, with 14 bases left between them. Here the CDR3 DNA reads TGTGCCAGCAGCCCCCAAGCGGGTTTCTACGAGCAGTACTTC. It translates to CASSPQAGFYEQYF.

The chain joins TRBV5-1 to TRBJ2-3; a weak D match, TRBD2 (5 bases). Germline V gene data show CDR1 as SGHRS and CDR2 as YFSETQ. This CDR3 contains 13 residues. The V end lost 1 base, the J end lost 5 bases, and 8 bases lay between the germline ends. For the CDR3, the DNA is TGCGCCAGCAGCTTGTTGGCGGGAGATACGCAGTATTTT. Translated: CASSLLAGDTQYF. The full variable domain, rest sourced from reference TRBV5-1 and TRBJ2-3, is KAGVTQTPRYLIKTRGQQVTLSCSPISGHRSVSWYQQTPGQGLQFLFEYFSETQRNKGNFPGRFSGRQFSNSRSEMNVSTLELGDSALYLCASSLLAGDTQYFGPGTRLTVL.

This clone was observed a single time. The sample carries other DNA sequences with the same CDR3. J is TRBJ2-1 and V is TRBV19, with D tentatively TRBD2 (5 bases). In germline, CDR1 is LNHDA, CDR2 SQIVND (reference sequence). This CDR3 comprises 12 residues. V was cut by 11 bases and J by 5 bases, with 13 bases left in between. The DNA for the CDR3 is TGTGCCTGCCGGGGTGCCCACAATGAGCAGTTCTTC. This gives the protein CACRGAHNEQFF.

V is TRBV9 and J is TRBJ2-2; D is possibly TRBD2 (5 bases). CDR1 and CDR2 (germline): SGDLS, YYNGEE. Trimming left V 4 bases short and J 8 bases short, with 15 bases between. This CDR3 contains 14 residues. In DNA form, the CDR3 reads TGTGCCAGCAGCCCTGGACTTTTAGAGGGGGAGCTGTTTTTT. It is translated as CASSPGLLEGELFF.

The chain couples TRBV7-3 to TRBJ1-2, with D tentatively TRBD1 (6 bases). The CDR3 length is 15 residues. The germline CDR1 and CDR2 sequences are SGHTA and FQGTGA. The V end was cut by 0 bases, the J end by 2 bases, with 10 bases between. The CDR3 sequence: CASSLTPGTNYGYTF. CDR3 coding DNA: TGTGCCAGCAGCTTAACCCCAGGGACAAACTATGGCTACACCTTC.

The chain links TRBV10-3 to TRBJ1-2; tentatively, D is TRBD1 (5 bases). The CDR3 sequence is 14 residues long. CDR1 and CDR2 from the germline V gene are ENHRY and SYGVKD. V lost 10 bases and J 0 bases, leaving 15 bases between the germline ends. CDR3 in amino acids: CATLDSSSNYGYTF. For the CDR3, the DNA is TGTGCCACCTTAGACAGTAGCTCTAACTATGGCTACACCTTC.

The chain employs TRBV4-1 and TRBJ1-2; no reliable D call. Trimming shortened V by 1 base and J by 0 bases, and 6 bases separated the two germline ends. This CDR3 region has 14 residues. Germline lookup yields CDR1 MGHRA and CDR2 YSYEKL. In DNA, the CDR3 is TGCGCCAGCAGCCAAGCTAACGCTAACTATGGCTACACCTTC. Encoded protein: CASSQANANYGYTF.

The chain links TRBV19 to TRBJ1-1, with D uncertain. V dropped 7 bases and J dropped 0 bases, with 3 bases sitting between them. In germline, CDR1 is LNHDA, CDR2 SQIVND (reference sequence). This CDR3 spans 11 amino acids. CDR3 loop: CASIMNTEAFF. The DNA of the CDR3 is TGTGCCAGTATAATGAACACTGAAGCTTTCTTT.

This clone was found a few times. The CDR3 coding sequence is TGCGCCAGCAGCCAAGCCGGGGACACTCGGGCAGATACGCAGTATTTT. It specifies CASSQAGDTRADTQYF. This chain uses TRBV4-1 with TRBJ2-3; a weak D match, TRBD1 (6 bases). The CDR3 contains 16 residues. V gave up 1 base and J gave up 4 bases, with 15 bases separating them. Germline V gives CDR1 MGHRA, CDR2 YSYEKL.

This clone has just a few counts. This chain links TRBV9 with TRBJ1-2; tentative D call: TRBD1 (5 bases). Trimming took off 2 bases at V and 4 bases at J, with 9 bases between the two ends. CDR3 length: 13 amino acids. Per germline, CDR1 SGDLS and CDR2 YYNGEE. In nucleotides, the CDR3 is TGTGCCAGCAGCGTCCAGGGTTTCTATGGCTACACCTTC. This translates into CASSVQGFYGYTF.

The V call is TRBV7-2, the J call TRBJ1-2; maybe TRBD1 (6 bases). CDR1 and CDR2 (germline): SGHTA, FQGNSA. V was cut by 1 base and J by 8 bases, with 14 bases left in between. The CDR3 has 14 residues. This CDR3 reads CASSLDASTGGYTF. The CDR3 DNA follows: TGTGCCAGCAGCTTAGACGCCTCAACAGGGGGCTACACCTTC. Full variable domain (remainder filled in from reference TRBV7-2 and TRBJ1-2): GAGVSQSPSNKVTEKGKDVELRCDPISGHTALYWYRQSLGQGLEFLIYFQGNSAPDKSGLPSDRFSAERTGGSVSTLTIQRTQQEDSAVYLCASSLDASTGGYTFGSGTRLTVV.

CDR3 amino acids: CASSAQGDDYGYTF. The CDR3 DNA is TGTGCCAGCAGCGCTCAGGGGGATGACTATGGCTACACCTTC. The gene calls are TRBV9 and TRBJ1-2; 7 nucleotides match TRBD1. Germline values: CDR1 SGDLS, CDR2 YYNGEE. The length of the CDR3 is 14 residues. Trimming removed 3 bases from V and 3 bases from J; junction bases left unmatched: 5.

This chain links TRBV19 with TRBJ2-5; 11 bases line up with TRBD2. V was pared by 6 bases and J by 5 bases, with 8 bases of the junction left unmatched. The V gene's germline CDR1 is LNHDA and CDR2 SQIVND (reference sequence). This CDR3 is 15 amino acids long. The CDR3 spells CASRLSGGAGETQYF. In DNA, the CDR3 is TGTGCCAGTAGGCTTAGCGGGGGGGCCGGGGAGACCCAGTACTTC.

V usage is TRBV5-8 and J usage is TRBJ2-3, with 9 bases lining up with TRBD1. This CDR3 has 17 residues. Germline V gene data show CDR1 as SGHTS and CDR2 as YDEGEE. V was pared by 0 bases and J by 0 bases, with 5 bases of the junction left unmatched. CDR3 nucleotides: TGTGCCAGCAGCTTGGTACAGGGGGCCCTCAGCACAGATACGCAGTATTTT. Translating gives CASSLVQGALSTDTQYF.

This clone was seen only once. This sequence joins TRBV4-2 and TRBJ2-7; 7 nucleotides match TRBD2. The CDR3 runs to 16 residues. Germline V gives CDR1 LGHNA, CDR2 YNFKEQ. Unmatched junction bases numbered 5, after V lost 0 bases and J lost 0 bases. CDR3 sequence (DNA): TGTGCCAGCAGCCAAGATCGACTAGCCAGCTCCTACGAGCAGTACTTC. It specifies CASSQDRLASSYEQYF.

The chain carries TRBV5-4 and TRBJ2-1; perhaps TRBD1 as D (6 bases). The CDR3 runs 14 residues. Germline assignment: CDR1 SGHNT and CDR2 YYREEE (reference sequence). Between the trimmed V and J ends, which lost 0 bases and 4 bases, there was a span of 8 bases. CDR3 in amino acids: CASSLAGEYNEQFF. The CDR3 nucleotides are TGTGCCAGCAGCTTGGCAGGGGAATACAATGAGCAGTTCTTC.

This clone showed up just a few times. The CDR3 loop is CAWSVSSVGYTF. Here the CDR3 DNA reads TGTGCCTGGAGTGTATCAAGCGTTGGCTACACCTTC. This chain connects TRBV30 to TRBJ1-2, with unresolved D. The germline CDR1 and CDR2 sequences are GTSNPN and SVGIG (reference sequence). The CDR3 covers 12 residues. V was trimmed by 0 bases and J by 7 bases, leaving 9 bases between them.

The rearrangement uses TRBV9 and TRBJ2-3, with 9 positions matching TRBD2. The CDR3 runs to 16 residues. In germline, CDR1 is SGDLS, CDR2 YYNGEE. V lost 4 bases, J lost 0 bases, and 6 bases stayed unmatched. CDR3: CASSFRTSASTDTQYF. The CDR3 DNA sequence: TGTGCCAGCAGCTTCAGGACTAGCGCTAGCACAGATACGCAGTATTTT.

This chain connects TRBV7-2 to TRBJ1-2, with TRBD1 identical over 8 bases. CDR1 and CDR2 (germline): SGHTA, FQGNSA. There are 15 residues in the CDR3. Unmatched junction bases numbered 8, after V lost 5 bases and J lost 3 bases. The CDR3 sequence is CASSRRQGSYYGYTF. As DNA, the CDR3 is TGTGCCAGCAGCAGAAGACAGGGGTCCTACTATGGCTACACCTTC.